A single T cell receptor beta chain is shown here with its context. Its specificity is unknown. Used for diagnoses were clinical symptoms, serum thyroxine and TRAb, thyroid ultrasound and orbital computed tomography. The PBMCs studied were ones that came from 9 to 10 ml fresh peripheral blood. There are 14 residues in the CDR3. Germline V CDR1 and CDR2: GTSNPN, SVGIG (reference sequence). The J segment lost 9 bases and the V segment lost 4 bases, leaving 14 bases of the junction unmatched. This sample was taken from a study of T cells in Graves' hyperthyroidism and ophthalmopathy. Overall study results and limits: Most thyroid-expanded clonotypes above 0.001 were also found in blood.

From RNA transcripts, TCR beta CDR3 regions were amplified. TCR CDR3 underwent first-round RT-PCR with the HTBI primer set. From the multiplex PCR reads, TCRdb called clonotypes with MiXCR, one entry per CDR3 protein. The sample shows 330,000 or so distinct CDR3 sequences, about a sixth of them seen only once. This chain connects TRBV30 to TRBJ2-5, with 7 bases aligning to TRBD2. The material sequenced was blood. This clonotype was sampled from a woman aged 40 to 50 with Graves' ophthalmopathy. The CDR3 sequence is CAWTGTNHLLAQYF. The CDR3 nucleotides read TGTGCCTGGACCGGGACTAACCACCTTCTGGCCCAGTACTTC.